Given below is one T cell receptor delta chain in context. This sample is drawn from a study of gamma-delta chains in newborns, infants, children. Across the whole study: Innate gammadelta T cells reportedly expand polyclonally right after birth, driven by microbial exposure, per the title.

TCRdb reanalysed the reads via CATT. The sample contains about 6,900 delta-chain clones, about 11% of which appear only once. Germline V CDR1 and CDR2: GEAIGNYY, EKD. This CDR3 region has 17 residues. J gene calling gave no result, while the V gene is TRDV2; the table's D call TRDD3 went unverified against the DNA. This TCR came from a child who was a newborn, infant or young child, either healthy, febrile or measles-vaccinated (not recorded which). Material for sequencing was blood. CDR3 sequence (DNA): TGTGCCTGTGACACAATGGGGGATACGACTGGGACCGATAAAATCATCTTT. This codes for CACDTMGDTTGTDKIIF.